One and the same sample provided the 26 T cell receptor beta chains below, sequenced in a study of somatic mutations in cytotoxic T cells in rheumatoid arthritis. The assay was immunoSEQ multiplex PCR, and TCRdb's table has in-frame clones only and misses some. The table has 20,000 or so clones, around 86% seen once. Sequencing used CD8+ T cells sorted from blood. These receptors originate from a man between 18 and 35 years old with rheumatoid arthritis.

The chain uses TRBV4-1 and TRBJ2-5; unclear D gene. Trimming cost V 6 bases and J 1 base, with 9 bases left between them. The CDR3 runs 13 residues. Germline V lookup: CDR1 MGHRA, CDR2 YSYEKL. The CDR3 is CASSLLIQETQYF. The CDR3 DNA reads TGCGCCAGCAGTTTACTAATCCAAGAGACCCAGTACTTC.

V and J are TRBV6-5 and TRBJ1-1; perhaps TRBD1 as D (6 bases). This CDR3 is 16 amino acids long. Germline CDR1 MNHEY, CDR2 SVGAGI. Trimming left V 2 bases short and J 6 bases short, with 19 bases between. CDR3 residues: CASSYDYVRQVAEAFF. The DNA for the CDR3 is TGTGCCAGCAGTTACGACTACGTAAGACAGGTCGCTGAAGCTTTCTTT.

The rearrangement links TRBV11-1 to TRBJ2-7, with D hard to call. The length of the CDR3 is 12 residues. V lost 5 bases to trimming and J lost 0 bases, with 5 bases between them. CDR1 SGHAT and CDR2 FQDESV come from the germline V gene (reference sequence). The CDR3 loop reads CASSPASYEQYF. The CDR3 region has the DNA TGTGCCAGCAGCCCGGCCTCCTACGAGCAGTACTTC. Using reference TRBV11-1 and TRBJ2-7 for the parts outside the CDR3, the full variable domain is EAEVAQSPRYKITEKSQAVAFWCDPISGHATLYWYRQILGQGPELLVQFQDESVVDDSQLPKDRFSAERLKGVDSTLKIQPAELGDSAMYLCASSPASYEQYFGPGTRLTVT.

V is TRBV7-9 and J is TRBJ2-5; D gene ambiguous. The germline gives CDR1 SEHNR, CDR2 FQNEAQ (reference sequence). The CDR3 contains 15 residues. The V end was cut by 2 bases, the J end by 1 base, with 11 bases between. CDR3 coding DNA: TGTGCCAGCAGCTTAATGATAGGCAGCCAAGAGACCCAGTACTTC. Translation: CASSLMIGSQETQYF.

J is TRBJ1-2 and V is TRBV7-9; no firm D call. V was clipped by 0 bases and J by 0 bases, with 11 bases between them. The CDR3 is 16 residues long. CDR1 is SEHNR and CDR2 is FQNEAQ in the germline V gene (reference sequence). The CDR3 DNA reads TGTGCCAGCAGCTTAGCTAGGTCGGAGGCTAACTATGGCTACACCTTC. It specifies CASSLARSEANYGYTF.

CDR3 sequence reads: CASGEDKQQDEQFF. The CDR3 coding sequence is TGTGCCAGCGGGGAGGACAAGCAACAAGATGAGCAGTTCTTC. The chain recombines TRBV28 with TRBJ2-1; D may be TRBD2 (6 bases). Per the germline V gene, CDR1 is MDHEN and CDR2 is SYDVKM. The CDR3 is 14 amino acids. V was pared by 8 bases and J by 8 bases, with 19 bases between.

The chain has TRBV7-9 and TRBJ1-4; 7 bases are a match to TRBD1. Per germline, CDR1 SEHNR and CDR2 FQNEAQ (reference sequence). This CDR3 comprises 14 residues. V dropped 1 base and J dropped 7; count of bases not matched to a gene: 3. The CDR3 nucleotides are TGTGCCAGCAGCTTAGGCAGGGGGTTTGAAAAACTGTTTTTT. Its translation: CASSLGRGFEKLFF.

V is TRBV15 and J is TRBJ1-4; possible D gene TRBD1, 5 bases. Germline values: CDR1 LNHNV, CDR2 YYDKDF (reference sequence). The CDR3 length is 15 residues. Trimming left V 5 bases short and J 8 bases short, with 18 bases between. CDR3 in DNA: TGTGCCACCAGCGGCGTTTGGGGCGGGATAGAAAAACTGTTTTTT. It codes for CATSGVWGGIEKLFF. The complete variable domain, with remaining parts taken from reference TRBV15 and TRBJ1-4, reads DAMVIQNPRYQVTQFGKPVTLSCSQTLNHNVMYWYQQKSSQAPKLLFHYYDKDFNNEADTPDNFQSRRPNTSFCFLDIRSPGLGDTAMYLCATSGVWGGIEKLFFGSGTQLSVL.

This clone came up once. CDR3 residues: CASSDTPYEQYF. The CDR3 bases are TGCGCCAGCAGTGATACCCCATACGAGCAGTACTTC. The chain has TRBV10-2 and TRBJ2-7; the D is unclear. CDR1 WSHSY and CDR2 SAAADI come from the germline V gene. V lost 3 bases and J lost 4, with 7 bases in between. The CDR3 has 12 residues.

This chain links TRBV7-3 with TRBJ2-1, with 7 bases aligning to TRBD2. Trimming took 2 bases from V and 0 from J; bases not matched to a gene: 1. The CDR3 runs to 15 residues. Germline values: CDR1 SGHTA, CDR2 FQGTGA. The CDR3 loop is CASSLLAASYNEQFF. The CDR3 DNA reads TGTGCCAGCAGCTTACTAGCGGCCTCCTACAATGAGCAGTTCTTC.

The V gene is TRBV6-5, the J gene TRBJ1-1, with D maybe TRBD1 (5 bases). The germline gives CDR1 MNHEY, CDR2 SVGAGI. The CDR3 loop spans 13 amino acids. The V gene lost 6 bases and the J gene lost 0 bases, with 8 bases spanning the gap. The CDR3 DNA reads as TGTGCCAGCAGCCCGGGGGTGAACACTGAAGCTTTCTTT. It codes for CASSPGVNTEAFF.

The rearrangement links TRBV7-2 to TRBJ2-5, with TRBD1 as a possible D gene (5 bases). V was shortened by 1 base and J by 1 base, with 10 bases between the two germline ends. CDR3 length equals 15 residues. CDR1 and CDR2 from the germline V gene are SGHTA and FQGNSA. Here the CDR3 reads CASSLGGAIQETQYF. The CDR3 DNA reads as TGTGCCAGCAGCTTAGGTGGGGCTATCCAAGAGACCCAGTACTTC.

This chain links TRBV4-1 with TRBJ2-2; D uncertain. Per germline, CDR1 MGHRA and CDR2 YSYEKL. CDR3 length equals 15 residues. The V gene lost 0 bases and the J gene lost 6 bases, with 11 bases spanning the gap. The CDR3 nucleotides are TGCGCCAGCAGCCAAGACAGCACTGGTGCCGGGGAGCTGTTTTTT. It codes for CASSQDSTGAGELFF.

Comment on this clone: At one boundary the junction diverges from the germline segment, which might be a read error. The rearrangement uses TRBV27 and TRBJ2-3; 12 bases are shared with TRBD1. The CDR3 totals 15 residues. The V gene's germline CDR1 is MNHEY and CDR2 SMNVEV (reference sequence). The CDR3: CASSLLGTGGDKGHF. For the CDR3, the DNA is TGTGCCAGCAGTTTATTGGGGACAGGGGGCGATAAGGGTCATTTT.

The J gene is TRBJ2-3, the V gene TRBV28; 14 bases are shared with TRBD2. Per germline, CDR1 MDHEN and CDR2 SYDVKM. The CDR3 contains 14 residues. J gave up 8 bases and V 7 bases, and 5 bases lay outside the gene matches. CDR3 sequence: CASIEGLAGGTQYF. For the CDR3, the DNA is TGTGCCAGCATCGAAGGACTAGCGGGGGGTACGCAGTATTTT.

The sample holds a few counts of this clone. CDR3 nucleotide sequence: TGTGCCAGCAGCAGAGGGTGGGGGAATCCCCAGCATTTT. This codes for CASSRGWGNPQHF. This rearrangement joins TRBV9 to TRBJ1-5; D is possibly TRBD1 (5 bases). CDR3 size: 13 residues. With 4 bases removed from V and 10 bases from J, the gap between germline ends came to 15 bases. Germline V gene data show CDR1 as SGDLS and CDR2 as YYNGEE.

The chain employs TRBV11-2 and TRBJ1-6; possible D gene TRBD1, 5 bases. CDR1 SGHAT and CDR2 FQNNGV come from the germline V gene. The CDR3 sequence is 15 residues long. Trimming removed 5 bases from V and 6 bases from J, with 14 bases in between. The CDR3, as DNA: TGTGCCAGCAGCACAACCGGGACCCTTAATTCACCCCTCCACTTT. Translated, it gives CASSTTGTLNSPLHF.

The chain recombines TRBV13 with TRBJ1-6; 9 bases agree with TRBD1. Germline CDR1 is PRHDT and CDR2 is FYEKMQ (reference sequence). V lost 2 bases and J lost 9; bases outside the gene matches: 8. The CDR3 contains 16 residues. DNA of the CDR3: TGTGCCAGCAGCTTAAAGAGGACAGGGGCCGCTTCACCCCTCCACTTT. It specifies CASSLKRTGAASPLHF.

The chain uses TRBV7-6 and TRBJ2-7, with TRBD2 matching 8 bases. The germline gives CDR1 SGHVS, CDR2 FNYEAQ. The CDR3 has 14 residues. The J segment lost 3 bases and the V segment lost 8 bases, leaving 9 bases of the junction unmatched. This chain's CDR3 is CASGGGGPGYEQYF. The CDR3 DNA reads TGTGCCAGCGGGGGCGGGGGGCCGGGCTACGAGCAGTACTTC.

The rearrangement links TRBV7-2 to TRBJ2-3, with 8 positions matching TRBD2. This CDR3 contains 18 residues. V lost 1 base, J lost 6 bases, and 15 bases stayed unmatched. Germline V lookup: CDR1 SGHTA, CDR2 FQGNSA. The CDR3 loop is CASSLEGFQRGREDTQYF. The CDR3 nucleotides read TGTGCCAGCAGCTTAGAGGGGTTCCAGCGGGGGCGCGAGGATACGCAGTATTTT.

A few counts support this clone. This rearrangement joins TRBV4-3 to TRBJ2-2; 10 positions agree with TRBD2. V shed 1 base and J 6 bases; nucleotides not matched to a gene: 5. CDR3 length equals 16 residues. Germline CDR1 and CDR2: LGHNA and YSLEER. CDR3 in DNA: TGCGCCAGCAGCCAAGGGGCGCTAGCGGGGGCCGGGGAGCTGTTTTTT. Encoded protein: CASSQGALAGAGELFF.

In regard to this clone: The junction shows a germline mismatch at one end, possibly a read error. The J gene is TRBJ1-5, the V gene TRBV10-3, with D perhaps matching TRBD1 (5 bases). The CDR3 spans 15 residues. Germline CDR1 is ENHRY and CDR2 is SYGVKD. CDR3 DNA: TGTGCCAGCAGTGTAGGGGAAGAAGGCAATCAGCCCCAGCATTTT. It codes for CASSVGEEGNQPQHF.

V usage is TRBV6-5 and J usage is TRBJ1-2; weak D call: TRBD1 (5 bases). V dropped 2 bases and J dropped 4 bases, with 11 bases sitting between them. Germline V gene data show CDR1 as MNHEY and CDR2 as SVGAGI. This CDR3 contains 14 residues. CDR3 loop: CASSYGTDRYGYTF. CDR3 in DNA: TGTGCCAGCAGTTACGGGACCGATCGCTATGGCTACACCTTC.

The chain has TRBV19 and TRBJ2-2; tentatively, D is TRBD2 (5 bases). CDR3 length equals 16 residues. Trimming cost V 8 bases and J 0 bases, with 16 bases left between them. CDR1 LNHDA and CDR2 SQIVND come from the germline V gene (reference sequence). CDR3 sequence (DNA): TGTGCCAGTGACTACTCGGGGAGCCCGAACACCGGGGAGCTGTTTTTT. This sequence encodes CASDYSGSPNTGELFF.

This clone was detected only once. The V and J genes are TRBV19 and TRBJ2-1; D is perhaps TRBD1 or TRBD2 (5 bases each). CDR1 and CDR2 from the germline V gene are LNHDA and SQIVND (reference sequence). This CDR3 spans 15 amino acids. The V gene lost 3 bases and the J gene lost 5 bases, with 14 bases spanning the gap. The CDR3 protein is CASSMFGRGHNEQFF. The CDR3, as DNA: TGTGCCAGTAGTATGTTCGGAAGGGGACACAATGAGCAGTTCTTC.

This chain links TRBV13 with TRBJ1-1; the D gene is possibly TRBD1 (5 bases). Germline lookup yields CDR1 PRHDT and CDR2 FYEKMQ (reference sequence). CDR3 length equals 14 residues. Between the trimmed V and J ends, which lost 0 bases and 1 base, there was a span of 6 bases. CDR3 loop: CASSLGGGNTEAFF. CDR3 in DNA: TGTGCCAGCAGCTTAGGCGGGGGGAACACTGAAGCTTTCTTT.